This paragraph covers one T cell receptor (beta chain) sequence. Its antigen is unknown. These data belong to a study of T cell responses to AZD1222 COVID-19 vaccine. Study-wide results and caveats: Regions left unmutated in variants are reportedly the target of nearly half of spike-specific TCRs. There were mostly white British donors and more females than males, and clonal diversity was possibly underestimated.

Generated by immunoSEQ multiplex PCR, the TCRdb table keeps only in-frame clones and is missing some. The table records some 50,000 clones, 79% of them present only once. The TCR originated in an adult in good health. Sample: peripheral blood, taken on day 0 of MenACWY control vaccination.

CDR3 loop: CASSGRENQPQHF. The CDR3 DNA reads TGTGCCAGCAGTGGTCGAGAAAATCAGCCCCAGCATTTT. The rearrangement links TRBV2 to TRBJ1-5; no definite D call. V lost 4 bases, J lost 4 bases, and 8 bases lay in between. The CDR3 sequence is 13 residues long. Germline V gene lookup returns CDR1 SNHLY and CDR2 FYNNEI. The full variable domain, its missing parts supplied by reference TRBV2 and TRBJ1-5, is EPEVTQTPSHQVTQMGQEVILRCVPISNHLYFYWYRQILGQKVEFLVSFYNNEISEKSEIFDDQFSVERPDGSNFTLKIRSTKLEDSAMYFCASSGRENQPQHFGDGTRLSIL.